One sample yielded the 18 T cell receptor beta chains listed below, sequenced in a study of response to subunit inactivated influenza vaccine. One entry per CDR3 protein results from TCRdb running MiXCR on the RT-PCR reads. The sample has hundreds of thousands of distinct CDR3 sequences; 7.6% are singletons. The sequences come from PBMCs from blood, collected about 23 months after vaccination. Receptors originate from a man between 50 and 69 years old who received an inactivated influenza vaccine.

The sample holds a few counts of this clonotype. This chain connects TRBV20-1 to TRBJ2-5, with 9 positions matching TRBD2. Germline CDR1 and CDR2: DFQATT and SNEGSKA (reference sequence). The CDR3 has 19 amino acids. V dropped 0 bases and J dropped 1; count of bases not matched to a gene: 15. The CDR3, as DNA: TGCAGTGCTAGAGATCTGCCCCGGCGGGGGGGGACTTCCCAAGAGACCCAGTACTTC. It encodes CSARDLPRRGGTSQETQYF.

The chain carries TRBV20-1 and TRBJ1-1; weak D call: TRBD1 (5 bases). V was shortened by 1 base and J by 7 bases, with 13 bases between the two germline ends. CDR3 length: 13 residues. In germline, CDR1 is DFQATT, CDR2 SNEGSKA (reference sequence). In DNA form, the CDR3 reads TGCAGTGCTAGAGTTGGGGGACTGGGTGAAGCTTTCTTT. Encoded protein: CSARVGGLGEAFF.

The chain joins TRBV7-8 to TRBJ2-1; D is unresolved. Per the germline V gene, CDR1 is SGHVS and CDR2 is FQNEAQ. Trimming pared 2 bases from V and 1 base from J, leaving 12 bases between. This CDR3 comprises 16 residues. CDR3 bases: TGTGCCAGCAGCTTAATGACGAATCCGTCCTACAATGAGCAGTTCTTC. Translation gives CASSLMTNPSYNEQFF.

The chain links TRBV7-7 to TRBJ2-7; 9 nucleotides align to TRBD2. There are 13 residues in the CDR3. Germline-derived CDR1 and CDR2 are SSHAT and FNYEAQ (reference sequence). After removal of 0 bases from V and 7 bases from J, the junction contained 1 base not matched to a gene. In DNA form, the CDR3 reads TGTGCCAGCAGCTTAGCTAGCGGGAGAGAGCAGTACTTC. Protein product: CASSLASGREQYF.

The CDR3 is CASSYRQSQGKGTDTQYF. CDR3 bases: TGTGCCAGCAGTTACCGGCAATCCCAGGGGAAGGGGACAGATACGCAGTATTTT. The chain has TRBV6-5 and TRBJ2-3, with a possible D match to TRBD1 (6 bases). The germline V gene has CDR1 MNHEY and CDR2 SVGAGI. The CDR3 runs to 18 residues. V was clipped by 2 bases and J by 3 bases, with 21 bases between them.

V and J are TRBV6-5 and TRBJ1-6; TRBD1 might be the D (6 bases). V was shortened by 2 bases and J by 7 bases, with 9 bases between the two germline ends. CDR3 length: 14 residues. The germline V gene encodes CDR1 MNHEY and CDR2 SVGAGI. Written as DNA, the CDR3 is TGTGCCAGCAGTTACAATCAGGGGAATTCACCCCTCCACTTT. Encoded protein: CASSYNQGNSPLHF.

The table lists this clonotype with many counts. The chain employs TRBV20-1 and TRBJ2-7, with D tentatively TRBD1 (5 bases). This CDR3 region has 15 residues. Germline CDR1 reads DFQATT; CDR2 reads SNEGSKA (reference sequence). V was cut by 0 bases and J by 6 bases, with 18 bases left in between. DNA for the CDR3: TGCAGTGCTAGAGATAAGTTGCAGGGTTGGGGCGAGCAGTACTTC. It translates to CSARDKLQGWGEQYF.

This clonotype was counted ten times or more. The chain recombines TRBV7-9 with TRBJ1-1; D gene unclear. The germline V gene encodes CDR1 SEHNR and CDR2 FQNEAQ (reference sequence). V was clipped by 1 base and J by 8 bases, with 8 bases between them. This CDR3 comprises 12 residues. CDR3 bases: TGTGCCAGCAGCTTAGATAGGTTCGAAGCTTTCTTT. It yields the protein CASSLDRFEAFF.

The J gene is TRBJ2-3, the V gene TRBV20-1; D gene uncertain. V lost 0 bases and J lost 4, with 11 bases in between. Germline V gene sequence: CDR1 DFQATT, CDR2 SNEGSKA (reference sequence). There are 14 residues in the CDR3. The CDR3, as DNA: TGCAGTGCTAGAGATCCTGTAAAAGCAGATACGCAGTATTTT. This sequence encodes CSARDPVKADTQYF.

The table lists this clonotype with a few counts. This sequence joins TRBV5-1 and TRBJ2-1; a possible D gene is TRBD2 (6 bases). The germline V gene encodes CDR1 SGHRS and CDR2 YFSETQ. This CDR3 spans 15 amino acids. V was pared by 5 bases and J by 3 bases, with 15 bases between. As DNA, the CDR3 is TGCGCCAGCAGTATGGGGGAGGCCTTCTACAATGAGCAGTTCTTC. Translation: CASSMGEAFYNEQFF.

The chain has TRBV6-5 and TRBJ2-7; D is uncertain. The V end was cut by 2 bases, the J end by 8 bases, with 7 bases between. The CDR3 sequence is 11 residues long. Germline CDR1 and CDR2: MNHEY and SVGAGI. The CDR3 coding sequence is TGTGCCAGCAGTTACGGCCAAAAGCAGTACTTC. It encodes CASSYGQKQYF.

V and J are TRBV5-1 and TRBJ2-7, with TRBD1 identical over 8 bases. This CDR3 comprises 13 residues. Germline CDR1 SGHRS, CDR2 YFSETQ. After removal of 1 base from V and 5 bases from J, the junction contained 2 bases not matched to a gene. The CDR3 region has the DNA TGCGCCAGCAGCTTGTTACAGGGGGACGAGCAGTACTTC. Amino acid sequence: CASSLLQGDEQYF.

This clonotype was picked up many times. CDR3 residues: CASSWTGDEKLFF. Written as DNA, the CDR3 is TGCGCCAGCAGCTGGACAGGAGATGAAAAACTGTTTTTT. The chain is built from TRBV5-1 and TRBJ1-4; 7 bases map to TRBD1. Losses at the gene ends were 3 bases for V and 6 bases for J; bases not matched to a gene: 2. In germline, CDR1 is SGHRS, CDR2 YFSETQ. CDR3 size: 13 residues.

This clonotype was counted at least ten times. The chain is built from TRBV6-2 or TRBV6-3 and TRBJ2-1; a possible D gene is TRBD2 (5 bases). The CDR3 contains 14 residues. The germline gives CDR1 MNHEY, CDR2 SVGEGT. Trimming left V 7 bases short and J 2 bases short, with 12 bases between. The CDR3 nucleotides read TGTGCCAGCACTTCAATCGGGACCTACAATGAGCAGTTCTTC. This encodes CASTSIGTYNEQFF.

This clonotype was seen repeatedly, ten times or more. The chain is built from TRBV10-3 and TRBJ2-7; D gene unclear. The CDR3 runs to 15 residues. Trimming removed 0 bases at V and 1 base at J, with 10 bases between. Germline values: CDR1 ENHRY, CDR2 SYGVKD. CDR3 amino acids: CAISESYSYSYEQYF. As DNA, the CDR3 is TGTGCCATCAGTGAGTCGTACAGTTATTCCTACGAGCAGTACTTC.

This clonotype was detected many times. The chain uses TRBV12-3 or TRBV12-4 and TRBJ1-5; D unclear. V was cut by 3 bases and J by 0 bases, with 9 bases left in between. This CDR3 contains 15 residues. CDR3 sequence: CASSLNVDSNQPQHF. CDR3 in DNA: TGTGCCAGCAGTTTGAACGTGGATAGCAATCAGCCCCAGCATTTT.

This clonotype was observed a handful of times. The gene calls are TRBV3-1 and TRBJ1-2; the D gene is possibly TRBD1 (5 bases). Germline loops: CDR1 LGHDT, CDR2 YNNKEL (reference sequence). V was pared by 1 base and J by 5 bases, with 11 bases between. The CDR3 has 14 amino acids. The CDR3 protein is CASSQGGILYGYTF. In DNA, the CDR3 is TGTGCCAGCAGCCAAGGGGGGATTCTGTATGGCTACACCTTC.

The table lists this clonotype with many counts. CDR3 in DNA: TGCGCCAGCAGCCGGACTACAGACACCTCCTACAATGAGCAGTTCTTC. Amino acids: CASSRTTDTSYNEQFF. This chain connects TRBV4-3 to TRBJ2-1, with a tentative D call TRBD2 (6 bases). The CDR3 loop spans 16 amino acids. Germline CDR1 LGHNA, CDR2 YSLEER. V lost 4 bases and J 0 bases, leaving 13 bases between the germline ends.